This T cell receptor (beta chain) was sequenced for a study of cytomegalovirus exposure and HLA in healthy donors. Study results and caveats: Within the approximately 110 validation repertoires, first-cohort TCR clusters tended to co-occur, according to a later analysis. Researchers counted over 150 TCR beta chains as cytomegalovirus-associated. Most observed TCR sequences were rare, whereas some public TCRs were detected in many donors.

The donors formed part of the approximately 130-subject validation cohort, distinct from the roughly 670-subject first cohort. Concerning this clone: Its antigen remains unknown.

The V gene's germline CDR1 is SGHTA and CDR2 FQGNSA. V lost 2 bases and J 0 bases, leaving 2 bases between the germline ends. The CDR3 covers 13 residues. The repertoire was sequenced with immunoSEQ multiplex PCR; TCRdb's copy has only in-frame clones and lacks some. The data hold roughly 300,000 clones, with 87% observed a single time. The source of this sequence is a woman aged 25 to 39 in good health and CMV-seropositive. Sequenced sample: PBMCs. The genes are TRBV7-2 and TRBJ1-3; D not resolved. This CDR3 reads CASSLHSGNTIYF. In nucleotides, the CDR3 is TGTGCCAGCAGCTTACACTCTGGAAACACCATATATTTT.